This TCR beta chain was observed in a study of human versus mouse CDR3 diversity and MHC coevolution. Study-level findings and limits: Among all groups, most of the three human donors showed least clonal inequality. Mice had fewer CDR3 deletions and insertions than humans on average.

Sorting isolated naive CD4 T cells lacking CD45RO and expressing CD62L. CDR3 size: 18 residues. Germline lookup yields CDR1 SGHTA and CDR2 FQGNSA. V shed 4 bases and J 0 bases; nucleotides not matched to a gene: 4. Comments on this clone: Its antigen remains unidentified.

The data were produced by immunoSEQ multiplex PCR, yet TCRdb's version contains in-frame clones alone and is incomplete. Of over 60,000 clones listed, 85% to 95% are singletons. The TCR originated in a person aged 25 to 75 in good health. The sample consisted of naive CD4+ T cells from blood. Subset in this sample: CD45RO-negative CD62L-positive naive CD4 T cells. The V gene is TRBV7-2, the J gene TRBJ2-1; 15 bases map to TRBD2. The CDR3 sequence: CASSSWTSGGGSYNEQFF. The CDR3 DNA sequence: TGTGCCAGCAGCTCCTGGACTAGCGGGGGGGGCTCCTACAATGAGCAGTTCTTC.